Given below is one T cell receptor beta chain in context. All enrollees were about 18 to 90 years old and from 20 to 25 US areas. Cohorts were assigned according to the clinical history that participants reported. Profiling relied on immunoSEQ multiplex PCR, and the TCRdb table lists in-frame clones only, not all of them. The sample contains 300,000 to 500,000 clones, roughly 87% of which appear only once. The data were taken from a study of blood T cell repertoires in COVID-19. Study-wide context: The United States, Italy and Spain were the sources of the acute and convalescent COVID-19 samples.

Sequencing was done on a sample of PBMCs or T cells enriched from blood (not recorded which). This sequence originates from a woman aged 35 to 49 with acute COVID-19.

CDR3 amino acids: CASSFRGGEKLFF. In DNA form, the CDR3 reads TGTGCCAGCAGTTTTAGGGGGGGGGAAAAACTGTTTTTT. The chain employs TRBV12-3 or TRBV12-4 and TRBJ1-4; the D gene is possibly TRBD1 (6 bases). The CDR3 has 13 residues. Trimming stripped 3 bases from V and 8 bases from J, with 10 bases between.